The 8 T cell receptor beta chains presented below share a single source sample, sequenced in a study of lung T cells in sarcoidosis with Löfgren's syndrome. Each CDR3 protein is one row after TCRdb ran MiXCR on the reads. This table holds some 18,000 distinct CDR3 sequences, about a fifth found once. The material sequenced was CD4+ T cells from PBMCs. Receptors were obtained from a human donor with sarcoidosis (Löfgren's syndrome or another form), or a control subject (not recorded which).

Note on this clonotype: This sequence may be a read error, since a much larger clone differs from it by one base. Here the CDR3 reads CASSLQQSHNKQYF. CDR3 nucleotide sequence: TGTGCCAGCAGCTTGCAGCAGAGCCATAACAAGCAGTACTTC. V is TRBV5-4 and J is TRBJ2-7; D is uncertain. CDR1 is SGHNT and CDR2 is YYREEE in the germline V gene (reference sequence). The CDR3 loop spans 14 amino acids. Between the trimmed V and J ends, which lost 1 base and 8 bases, there was a span of 16 bases.

This clonotype was counted many times. V gene TRBV28 combines with J gene TRBJ1-1, with 7 bases fitting TRBD1. The CDR3 contains 14 residues. Germline-derived CDR1 and CDR2 are MDHEN and SYDVKM. V shed 4 bases, J shed 4 bases, and the junction held 6 bases outside the gene matches. The CDR3 DNA reads TGTGCCAGCAGTTCGTCAGGGGGGATCACTGAAGCTTTCTTT. Amino acids: CASSSSGGITEAFF. The full variable domain, completed using reference TRBV28 and TRBJ1-1, is DVKVTQSSRYLVKRTGEKVFLECVQDMDHENMFWYRQDPGLGLRLIYFSYDVKMKEKGDIPEGYSVSREKKERFSLILESASTNQTSMYLCASSSSGGITEAFFGQGTRLTVV.

This clonotype is deemed medium-sized. The chain combines TRBV2 with TRBJ1-5; no definite D call. V dropped 6 bases and J dropped 3 bases, with 12 bases sitting between them. The germline V gene has CDR1 SNHLY and CDR2 FYNNEI. The CDR3 loop spans 14 amino acids. The CDR3 loop reads CASRDQVSNQPQHF. CDR3 sequence (DNA): TGTGCCAGCAGAGATCAGGTTTCCAATCAGCCCCAGCATTTT. The complete variable domain, with remaining parts taken from reference TRBV2 and TRBJ1-5, reads EPEVTQTPSHQVTQMGQEVILRCVPISNHLYFYWYRQILGQKVEFLVSFYNNEISEKSEIFDDQFSVERPDGSNFTLKIRSTKLEDSAMYFCASRDQVSNQPQHFGDGTRLSIL.

This clonotype was picked up many times. The chain joins TRBV5-6 to TRBJ2-5; D is undetermined. This CDR3 contains 13 residues. Deletions cut 1 base from V and 5 bases from J, with 9 bases between. Per germline, CDR1 SGHDT and CDR2 YYEEEE. CDR3 DNA sequence: TGTGCCAGCAGCTTGTGGAGACGGGAGACCCAGTACTTC. This sequence encodes CASSLWRRETQYF.

As for this clonotype: A junction end diverges from the germline sequence, so it may reflect a read error. The rearrangement joins TRBV6-1 to TRBJ1-4; D perhaps matches TRBD1 (6 bases). Germline CDR1 MNHNS, CDR2 SASEGT. The CDR3 spans 16 residues. The CDR3 nucleotides are TGTGCCGGCAGCCGCCGGGACACTTCAGCTAATGAAAAACTGTTTTTT. This translates into CAGSRRDTSANEKLFF.

Points on this clonotype: No conserved phenylalanine or tryptophan ends this CDR3, so it is likely a read error. V is TRBV9 and J is TRBJ1-1, with TRBD1 matching over 8 bases. The CDR3 totals 14 residues. The junction had 8 bases not matched to a gene; V was cut back by 0 bases and J by 10 bases. The germline gives CDR1 SGDLS, CDR2 YYNGEE. CDR3 DNA sequence: TGTGCCAGCAGCGTAGATCAGGGGGCGCGTGGAGCTTTCTAT. This gives the protein CASSVDQGARGAFY.

This clonotype was picked up a small number of times. A much larger clone sits a single nucleotide away, making a read error possible. This chain uses TRBV28 with TRBJ2-2, with D maybe TRBD1 (5 bases). In germline, CDR1 is MDHEN, CDR2 SYDVKM. The CDR3 length is 18 residues. V was shortened by 4 bases and J by 3 bases, with 21 bases between the two germline ends. CDR3 coding DNA: TGTGCCAGCAGTTCATGGGGATCATGGGGCGGAGACACCGGGGAGCTGTTTTTT. It encodes CASSSWGSWGGDTGELFF.

A note on this clonotype: This may be a read error: a much more frequent sequence differs by one nucleotide. The J gene is TRBJ2-1, the V gene TRBV5-4, with D perhaps being TRBD1 or TRBD2 (5 bases each). The CDR3 totals 16 residues. Germline V gene sequence: CDR1 SGHNT, CDR2 YYREEE (reference sequence). CDR3 in DNA: TGTGCCAGCAGCCCGGGGACGAGGGGCCCGGGCGATGAGCGGTTCTTC. This sequence encodes CASSPGTRGPGDERFF.